The rows below give T cell receptor beta chains drawn from one sample of a study of blood T cells in healthy people across ages. A single record per CDR3 protein comes from TCRdb applying MiXCR to the 5' RACE reads. This sample yields around 600,000 distinct CDR3 sequences, of which 40% to 55% are seen a single time; about 26% belongs to the top ten. Input material: blood. The receptors stem from a man at least 80 years old in good health. The CDR3 runs from the conserved cysteine through the conserved F or W. A D gene is named only where the DNA matches it firmly. Rows may omit the clone size; those that give it use once, few, many or a size class.

v_call	cdr3_length	j_call	d_call	clone_size	cdr3_aa	cdr3_nt
TRBV5-1	16	TRBJ2-5	TRBD1	.	CASSFQPGTGHNEQYF	TGCGCCAGCAGCTTCCAACCCGGGACAGGACACAATGAGCAGTACTTC
TRBV29-1	13	TRBJ2-5	.	.	CSVRFSSGETQYF	TGCAGCGTCCGCTTTTCAAGTGGAGAGACCCAGTACTTC
TRBV20-1	12	TRBJ2-7	.	.	CSAIPGAYEQYF	TGCAGTGCTATACCAGGGGCCTACGAGCAGTACTTC
TRBV29-1	17	TRBJ2-3	.	.	CSVESSGTTGLTDTQYF	TGCAGCGTTGAAAGCTCAGGAACGACCGGATTGACAGATACGCAGTATTTT
TRBV6-5	16	TRBJ2-2	.	.	CASSYLGTANTGELFF	TGTGCCAGCAGTTATTTGGGGACGGCGAACACCGGGGAGCTGTTTTTT
TRBV7-9	15	TRBJ1-4	TRBD1	.	CASSTRQGMGEKLFF	TGTGCCAGCAGCACCAGACAGGGTATGGGGGAAAAACTGTTTTTT
TRBV6-2/TRBV6-3	14	TRBJ2-2	.	.	CASSFGPNTGELFF	TGTGCCAGCAGTTTCGGCCCCAACACCGGGGAGCTGTTTTTT
TRBV4-2	18	TRBJ1-5	TRBD1	.	CASSQKGQGAYSNQPQHF	TGTGCCAGCAGCCAAAAGGGACAGGGGGCGTATAGCAATCAGCCCCAGCATTTT
TRBV5-1	13	TRBJ2-1	.	many	CASSLIPGDEQFF	TGCGCCAGCAGCTTGATCCCAGGGGATGAGCAGTTCTTC
TRBV20-1	19	TRBJ2-3	TRBD2	few	CSARDPSGLAGASTDTQYF	TGCAGTGCTAGAGATCCTTCGGGACTAGCGGGGGCAAGCACAGATACGCAGTATTTT
TRBV5-1	18	TRBJ2-6	.	few	CASSLGRTARSGANVLTF	TGCGCCAGCAGCTTGGGGCGGACTGCCCGCTCTGGGGCCAACGTCCTGACTTTC
TRBV6-5	15	TRBJ2-1	TRBD2	.	CASSSGTRGSNEQFF	TGTGCCAGCAGTTCGGGGACTAGAGGTTCCAATGAGCAGTTCTTC
TRBV6-5	16	TRBJ2-7	TRBD2	many	CASSRRDTKTGGMEYF	TGTGCCAGCAGTCGCCGGGACACCAAGACGGGGGGGATGGAGTACTTC
TRBV5-1	15	TRBJ2-7	TRBD1	.	CASSRTQGAPYEQYF	TGCGCCAGCAGTCGGACACAGGGGGCCCCCTACGAGCAGTACTTC
TRBV12-3/TRBV12-4	13	TRBJ2-2	.	.	CASSLRSTGELFF	TGTGCCAGCAGTCTCCGGAGCACCGGGGAGCTGTTTTTT
TRBV5-6	13	TRBJ2-7	.	.	CASTRPGLYEQYF	TGTGCCAGCACCAGACCGGGACTTTACGAGCAGTACTTC
TRBV9	15	TRBJ1-6	TRBD1	.	CASSAGDRGNSPLHF	TGTGCCAGCAGCGCCGGAGACAGGGGAAATTCACCCCTCCACTTT
TRBV27	16	TRBJ2-7	TRBD1	few	CASSSTGQGVTYEQYF	TGTGCCAGCAGTTCGACCGGACAGGGGGTAACCTACGAGCAGTACTTC
TRBV5-5	16	TRBJ2-7	TRBD2	.	CASRVSLAGGTYEQYF	TGTGCCAGCCGAGTCTCTCTAGCGGGAGGAACCTACGAGCAGTACTTC
TRBV7-9	14	TRBJ2-7	.	many	CASSFGAPTYEQYF	TGTGCCAGCAGCTTTGGGGCGCCAACCTACGAGCAGTACTTC
TRBV29-1	14	TRBJ2-5	.	.	CSVESPPGNNEQYF	TGCAGCGTCGAATCCCCCCCGGGCAACAATGAGCAGTACTTC
TRBV9	15	TRBJ2-1	.	few	CASSVAGADYNEQFF	TGTGCCAGCAGCGTAGCGGGGGCAGACTACAATGAGCAGTTCTTC
TRBV7-9	12	TRBJ1-2	.	.	CASSLTHYGYTF	TGTGCCAGCAGCTTGACACACTATGGCTACACCTTC
TRBV11-3	12	TRBJ2-2	.	once	CASSVDTGELFF	TGTGCCAGCAGCGTGGACACCGGGGAGCTGTTTTTT
TRBV7-2	16	TRBJ2-1	.	once	CASSLDAGATYNEQFF	TGTGCCAGCAGCTTAGACGCGGGGGCGACGTACAATGAGCAGTTCTTC
TRBV6-2/TRBV6-3	16	TRBJ1-1	.	.	CASSYSRDRAGTEAFF	TGTGCCAGCAGTTACTCGAGAGACAGAGCGGGCACTGAAGCTTTCTTT
TRBV5-1	14	TRBJ1-1	.	once	CASSADGLNTEAFF	TGCGCCAGCAGCGCGGACGGATTGAACACTGAAGCTTTCTTT
TRBV3-1	14	TRBJ2-5	.	few	CASSQVGFGETQYF	TGTGCCAGCAGCCAAGTTGGCTTCGGGGAGACCCAGTACTTC
TRBV20-1	11	TRBJ1-2	TRBD1	.	CSARTGDGYTF	TGCAGTGCTAGGACAGGGGATGGCTACACCTTC
TRBV7-2	16	TRBJ2-3	TRBD2	.	CASSSTSGVGTDTQYF	TGTGCCAGCAGCTCCACTAGCGGGGTAGGCACAGATACGCAGTATTTT
TRBV20-1	15	TRBJ2-1	TRBD2	.	CSARVLAGVSNEQFF	TGCAGTGCTAGAGTCCTAGCGGGAGTTTCTAATGAGCAGTTCTTC
TRBV3-1	15	TRBJ2-7	.	.	CASSQDISGPYEQYF	TGTGCCAGCAGCCAAGATATATCAGGACCGTACGAGCAGTACTTC
TRBV10-3	13	TRBJ2-4	.	.	CAISGVGVNIQYF	TGTGCCATCAGTGGTGTGGGGGTTAACATTCAGTACTTC
TRBV4-3	13	TRBJ2-2	.	.	CASSHEGTGELFF	TGCGCCAGCAGCCACGAGGGTACCGGGGAGCTGTTTTTT
TRBV20-1	15	TRBJ2-1	TRBD2	few	CSALKGASGRVEQFF	TGCAGTGCCTTAAAAGGGGCTAGCGGGAGGGTTGAGCAGTTCTTC
TRBV11-2	15	TRBJ2-3	.	.	CASSDVGYGTDTQYF	TGTGCCAGCAGCGACGTCGGTTACGGCACAGATACGCAGTATTTT
TRBV7-9	15	TRBJ2-2	.	few	CASSEAVQPTGELFF	TGTGCCAGCAGCGAAGCGGTCCAGCCAACCGGGGAGCTGTTTTTT
TRBV5-5	16	TRBJ2-2	.	.	CASSLGQISNTGELFF	TGTGCCAGCAGCTTGGGTCAGATTTCGAACACCGGGGAGCTGTTTTTT
TRBV4-3	18	TRBJ2-1	.	once	CASSQDQGGAGSYNEQFF	TGCGCCAGCAGCCAAGATCAAGGCGGCGCCGGCTCCTACAATGAGCAGTTCTTC
TRBV9	16	TRBJ2-4	TRBD1	.	CASSDGQGLAKNIQYF	TGTGCCAGCAGCGACGGACAGGGACTAGCCAAAAACATTCAGTACTTC
TRBV7-8	15	TRBJ2-5	TRBD1	few	CASSRTGGVQETQYF	TGTGCCAGCAGCAGGACAGGGGGCGTCCAAGAGACCCAGTACTTC
TRBV12-3/TRBV12-4	15	TRBJ1-2	.	.	CASSPGRPPGYGYTF	TGTGCCAGCAGCCCGGGACGCCCGCCGGGCTATGGCTACACCTTC
TRBV4-3	15	TRBJ2-2	.	few	CASSQDRISTGELFF	TGCGCCAGCAGCCAAGACAGGATTTCCACCGGGGAGCTGTTTTTT
TRBV6-6	14	TRBJ2-5	TRBD1	many	CASSYGDSQETQYF	TGTGCCAGCAGTTACGGGGACAGTCAAGAGACCCAGTACTTC
TRBV7-9	17	TRBJ2-5	TRBD2	.	CASSPRTSGSGIETQYF	TGTGCCAGCAGCCCTCGGACTAGCGGGAGTGGGATAGAGACCCAGTACTTC